This paragraph covers one T cell receptor (beta chain) sequence. Its antigen remains unidentified. Repertoires were generated with immunoSEQ multiplex PCR, while TCRdb's copy carries only in-frame clones and drops some. The repertoire holds around 150,000 clones, with roughly 84% as singletons. The trim removed 3 bases at V and 7 bases at J, leaving 18 bases unmatched. The CDR3 contains 18 residues. Germline lookup yields CDR1 SGDLS and CDR2 YYNGEE. This entry comes from a study of cytotoxic CD8 clonotypes in ibrutinib-treated CLL. About the research overall: Response samples were taken after a median of approximately 11 months on treatment, range 6 to 36.

Study observations and caveats: Whereas clonality rose at ibrutinib response, it declined toward baseline at progression. There were few public clonotypes, and on treatment they contracted or stayed stable.

This material consisted of PBMCs, taken at disease progression, from a patient treated with ibrutinib. The rearrangement uses TRBV9 and TRBJ2-1; 8 bases fit TRBD2. This clonotype was sampled from a human donor with chronic lymphocytic leukemia. This chain's CDR3 is CASSASDPGTSGRNEQFF. The CDR3 nucleotides are TGTGCCAGCAGCGCGTCAGACCCCGGGACTAGTGGCAGGAATGAGCAGTTCTTC.